Below, 21 T cell receptor beta chains from the same sample are listed, as sequenced in a study of technical replicates of blood from several donors. The method was immunoSEQ multiplex PCR; TCRdb's version includes in-frame clones alone and lacks a portion of them. This table holds approximately 73,000 clones, over 80% found once. The sample comprised T cells isolated from PBMCs. The receptors shown here come from a human donor in good health.

This clone occurred many times. CDR3 sequence (DNA): TGTGCCAGCAGCGTCGGGGGGAGGAACACTGAAGCTTTCTTT. This translates into CASSVGGRNTEAFF. V gene TRBV9 combines with J gene TRBJ1-1; TRBD1 might be the D (5 bases). The CDR3 has 14 amino acids. Germline V gives CDR1 SGDLS, CDR2 YYNGEE. The V end lost 2 bases, the J end lost 1 base, and 9 bases lay between the germline ends.

This chain links TRBV29-1 with TRBJ2-1, with TRBD2 matching 11 bases. Germline lookup yields CDR1 SQVTM and CDR2 ANQGSEA. V was pared by 7 bases and J by 7 bases, with 9 bases of the junction left unmatched. The CDR3 length is 14 residues. Here the CDR3 reads CSAATSGSINEQFF. In DNA, the CDR3 is TGCAGCGCCGCTACTAGCGGGAGTATAAATGAGCAGTTCTTC.

This rearrangement joins TRBV28 to TRBJ1-4, with 10 positions matching TRBD1. The V gene's germline CDR1 is MDHEN and CDR2 SYDVKM. V shed 2 bases, J shed 7 bases, and the junction held 4 bases outside the gene matches. This CDR3 spans 15 amino acids. The CDR3 DNA sequence: TGTGCCAGCAGTTTACCGGGACAGGGGAGTGAAAAACTGTTTTTT. It encodes CASSLPGQGSEKLFF.

V gene TRBV5-1 combines with J gene TRBJ2-2; the D gene is possibly TRBD1 (6 bases). Between the trimmed V and J ends, which lost 1 base and 4 bases, there was a span of 14 bases. This CDR3 is 16 amino acids long. Germline V gene sequence: CDR1 SGHRS, CDR2 YFSETQ. CDR3 loop: CASSLIPGEGTGELFF. CDR3 nucleotides: TGCGCCAGCAGCTTGATCCCAGGGGAAGGCACCGGGGAGCTGTTTTTT.

The chain uses TRBV5-4 and TRBJ2-7, with TRBD1 identical over 7 bases. Per germline, CDR1 SGHNT and CDR2 YYREEE (reference sequence). V gave up 4 bases and J gave up 0 bases; unmatched junction bases: 4. There are 14 residues in the CDR3. CDR3 nucleotide sequence: TGTGCCAGCAGCCTGGGACAGAACTCCTACGAGCAGTACTTC. Amino acid sequence: CASSLGQNSYEQYF.

The chain recombines TRBV30 with TRBJ1-4, with no clear D. Germline values: CDR1 GTSNPN, CDR2 SVGIG (reference sequence). Trimming stripped 1 base from V and 7 bases from J, with 10 bases between. This CDR3 comprises 13 residues. CDR3 residues: CAWSGGGREKLFF. DNA of the CDR3: TGTGCCTGGAGTGGTGGAGGGCGTGAAAAACTGTTTTTT.

This chain connects TRBV28 to TRBJ2-5; D gene uncertain. V was clipped by 3 bases and J by 2 bases, with 16 bases between them. Germline CDR1 reads MDHEN; CDR2 reads SYDVKM. The CDR3 spans 16 residues. CDR3 sequence reads: CASSFYIGGMQETQYF. CDR3 DNA sequence: TGTGCCAGCAGTTTTTATATCGGCGGTATGCAAGAGACCCAGTACTTC.

V is TRBV25-1 and J is TRBJ1-3, with a weak D call TRBD1 (5 bases). The CDR3 has 16 residues. Trimming removed 4 bases from V and 0 bases from J, with 13 bases in between. Germline values: CDR1 MGHDK, CDR2 SYGVNS. The chain's CDR3 is CASSGYRRSSGNTIYF. In DNA, the CDR3 is TGTGCCAGCAGTGGATACAGGAGGTCCTCTGGAAACACCATATATTTT.

The CDR3 spells CASSQGQGLGSTEAFF. As DNA, the CDR3 is TGTGCCAGCAGCCAAGGACAGGGGCTCGGGAGTACTGAAGCTTTCTTT. The V call is TRBV14, the J call TRBJ1-1, with 8 bases fitting TRBD1. The ends lost 1 base at V and 5 bases at J; junction bases unmatched: 9. There are 16 residues in the CDR3. CDR1 SGHDN and CDR2 FVKESK come from the germline V gene.

The rearrangement uses TRBV28 and TRBJ1-5; no reliable D call. V dropped 4 bases and J dropped 7 bases, with 11 bases sitting between them. The CDR3 is made up of 13 amino acids. The germline gives CDR1 MDHEN, CDR2 SYDVKM. The CDR3 loop reads CASSSTWRQPQHF. In DNA, the CDR3 is TGTGCCAGCAGTTCGACGTGGCGGCAGCCCCAGCATTTT.

The gene calls are TRBV7-9 and TRBJ1-1; 7 nucleotides align to TRBD1. CDR3 length equals 14 residues. Per germline, CDR1 SEHNR and CDR2 FQNEAQ (reference sequence). V lost 0 bases, J lost 5 bases, and 3 bases stayed unmatched. CDR3 DNA: TGTGCCAGCAGCTTAGCGGAGGGGGCGACTGAAGCTTTCTTT. It codes for CASSLAEGATEAFF.

J is TRBJ2-7 and V is TRBV19, with 8 bases fitting TRBD2. This CDR3 has 17 amino acids. Germline loops: CDR1 LNHDA, CDR2 SQIVND (reference sequence). Unmatched junction bases numbered 12, after V lost 4 bases and J lost 1 base. The chain's CDR3 is CASSTSSGTRLSYEQYF. The DNA for the CDR3 is TGTGCCAGTAGTACTTCGTCCGGGACTAGACTTTCCTACGAGCAGTACTTC.

The chain employs TRBV5-6 and TRBJ2-2; a weak D match, TRBD1 (6 bases). Trimming cost V 6 bases and J 8 bases, with 11 bases left between them. CDR1 is SGHDT and CDR2 is YYEEEE in the germline V gene. The CDR3 has 12 amino acids. This chain's CDR3 is CASKGVSGELFF. The DNA for the CDR3 is TGTGCCAGCAAGGGGGTTTCTGGGGAGCTGTTTTTT.

The V and J genes are TRBV25-1 and TRBJ1-5, with 8 nucleotides matching TRBD1. After removal of 10 bases from V and 6 bases from J, the junction contained 11 bases not matched to a gene. CDR3 size: 14 residues. Germline lookup yields CDR1 MGHDK and CDR2 SYGVNS. This chain's CDR3 is CATASTGERQPQHF. CDR3 nucleotides: TGTGCCACGGCCTCGACAGGGGAACGTCAGCCCCAGCATTTT.

In this sample, this clone turned up once. The chain links TRBV7-6 to TRBJ2-1; 9 positions match TRBD2. Germline lookup yields CDR1 SGHVS and CDR2 FNYEAQ. The CDR3 totals 11 residues. J lost 15 bases, V lost 5 bases, and 5 bases had no gene match. CDR3 DNA: TGTGCCAGCAGCCAGGGGACTAGCACGTTCTTC. It is translated as CASSQGTSTFF. The variable domain in full, completed from reference TRBV7-6 and TRBJ2-1, reads GAGVSQSPRYKVTKRGQDVALRCDPISGHVSLYWYRQALGQGPEFLTYFNYEAQQDKSGLPNDRFSAERPEGSISTLTIQRTEQRDSAMYRCASSQGTSTFFGPGTRLTVL.

This clone was picked up one time. The chain links TRBV18 to TRBJ2-2, with TRBD2 matching 7 bases. CDR3 length: 17 residues. The V segment lost 2 bases and the J segment 2 bases; nucleotides outside the gene matches: 8. CDR1 is KGHSH and CDR2 is LQKENI in the germline V gene. The CDR3 region is CASSPLKTSPNTGELFF. Here the CDR3 DNA reads TGTGCCAGCTCACCATTAAAGACTAGCCCAAACACCGGGGAGCTGTTTTTT.

This clone occurred a few times. The same CDR3 also results from other DNA sequences found in this sample. The chain recombines TRBV5-1 with TRBJ1-5; D is ambiguous. The germline gives CDR1 SGHRS, CDR2 YFSETQ. Deletions cut 2 bases from V and 6 bases from J, with 9 bases between. The CDR3 loop spans 13 amino acids. CDR3 in amino acids: CASSLSGVQPQHF. DNA of the CDR3: TGCGCCAGCAGCTTATCCGGTGTTCAGCCCCAGCATTTT.

Written as DNA, the CDR3 is TGTGCCATCACAAGCGGCTACACTGAAGCTTTCTTT. The encoded protein is CAITSGYTEAFF. The J gene is TRBJ1-1, the V gene TRBV28; D is unclear. The germline gives CDR1 MDHEN, CDR2 SYDVKM. V was shortened by 10 bases and J by 3 bases, with 12 bases between the two germline ends. The CDR3 runs to 12 residues.

V gene TRBV10-3 combines with J gene TRBJ1-1, with 7 bases lining up with TRBD1. J lost 0 bases, V lost 3 bases, and 16 bases had no gene match. The CDR3 runs 19 residues. The V gene's germline CDR1 is ENHRY and CDR2 SYGVKD. CDR3 in amino acids: CAISDTRRRQGFMNTEAFF. The CDR3 bases are TGTGCCATCAGTGATACTCGGAGGAGACAGGGATTTATGAACACTGAAGCTTTCTTT.

This chain links TRBV9 with TRBJ2-7, with 12 bases that match TRBD2. The germline gives CDR1 SGDLS, CDR2 YYNGEE. V lost 0 bases and J lost 0; bases outside the gene matches: 1. The CDR3 covers 16 residues. CDR3 sequence: CASSVGLAGASYEQYF. CDR3 sequence (DNA): TGTGCCAGCAGCGTAGGACTAGCGGGAGCCTCCTACGAGCAGTACTTC.

The chain is built from TRBV30 and TRBJ2-1; 9 positions agree with TRBD2. Germline values: CDR1 GTSNPN, CDR2 SVGIG (reference sequence). This CDR3 contains 15 residues. The trim removed 2 bases at V and 6 bases at J, leaving 8 bases unmatched. In nucleotides, the CDR3 is TGTGCCTGGAGTCCGGGACTAGCTCGCGGCAATGAGCAGTTCTTC. Protein product: CAWSPGLARGNEQFF.